Below are 3 T cell receptor beta chains sequenced from a single sample in a study of breast tumors, draining lymph nodes, adjacent tissues. One entry per CDR3 protein, called by TCRdb with MiXCR from the multiplex PCR reads. The sample contains 66,000 or so distinct CDR3 sequences, roughly 44% of which appear only once. Material: breast tumor tissue. Every receptor here comes from a female donor with breast cancer. Some clones in this sample may be carry-over from other donors' samples.

Turning to this clonotype: Lacking the conserved final phenylalanine or tryptophan, this CDR3 likely reflects a read error. The rearrangement links TRBV6-5 to TRBJ1-5, with 7 bases identical to TRBD1. The V gene end was trimmed by 5 bases and the J gene end by 6 bases; junction bases not matched to a gene: 7. CDR3 size: 14 residues. From germline, CDR1 is MNHEY and CDR2 SVGAGI. The CDR3 loop reads CASSGDSFCQPQHS. In DNA, the CDR3 is TGTGCCAGCAGTGGGGACAGCTTCTGTCAGCCCCAGCATTCT.

Note on this clonotype: At one end the junction does not follow the germline gene, possibly because of a read error. The J gene is TRBJ1-1, the V gene TRBV19, with TRBD1 identical over 9 bases. In germline, CDR1 is LNHDA, CDR2 SQIVND (reference sequence). The CDR3 runs 14 residues. The CDR3 DNA sequence: TGTGCCAGTACCATGGACAGGGGAAGAACTGAAGCTTCCTTT. Residues: CASTMDRGRTEASF.

This clonotype was seen only a few times. The chain couples TRBV28 to TRBJ1-2; D remains ambiguous. Trimming pared 3 bases from V and 4 bases from J, leaving 6 bases between. The CDR3 loop spans 12 amino acids. Germline CDR1 reads MDHEN; CDR2 reads SYDVKM. CDR3 sequence reads: CASSFYSYGYTF. The CDR3, as DNA: TGTGCCAGCAGTTTTTATTCCTATGGCTACACCTTC.